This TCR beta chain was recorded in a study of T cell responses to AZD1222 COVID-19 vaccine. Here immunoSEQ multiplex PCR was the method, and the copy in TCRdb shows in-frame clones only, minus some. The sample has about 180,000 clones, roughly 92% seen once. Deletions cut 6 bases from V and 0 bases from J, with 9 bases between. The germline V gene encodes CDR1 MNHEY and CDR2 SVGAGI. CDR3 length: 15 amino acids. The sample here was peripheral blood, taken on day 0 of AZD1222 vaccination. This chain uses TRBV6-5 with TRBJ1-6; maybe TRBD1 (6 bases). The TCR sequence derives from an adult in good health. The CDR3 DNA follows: TGTGCCAGCAGAAGGGGGAGCTCCTATAATTCACCCCTCCACTTT. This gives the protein CASRRGSSYNSPLHF.